These 2 T cell receptor beta chains were all obtained from the same sample, sequenced in a study of blood T cell repertoires in COVID-19. Measured with immunoSEQ multiplex PCR; TCRdb has only the in-frame clones, and not every one. This sample has a few hundred thousand clones, with 90% found just once. The sequenced sample consisted of peripheral blood. These receptors came from a woman aged 45-60 years with COVID-19, enrolled during active disease.

CDR3 sequence: CASSKEGQVLSGNTIYF. In DNA, the CDR3 is TGTGCCAGCAGTAAAGAGGGACAGGTCCTCTCTGGAAACACCATATATTTT. This chain joins TRBV2 and TRBJ1-3; 8 bases map to TRBD1. The V segment lost 5 bases and the J segment 0 bases; nucleotides outside the gene matches: 9. Germline V lookup: CDR1 SNHLY, CDR2 FYNNEI. The CDR3 has 17 residues.

CDR3 coding DNA: TGTGCCAGCGGATCCCGACTCAATACGCAGTATTTT. Encoded protein: CASGSRLNTQYF. The V call is TRBV7-2, the J call TRBJ2-3; D not certain. Trimming stripped 8 bases from V and 7 bases from J, with 13 bases between. Germline CDR1 and CDR2: SGHTA and FQGNSA. The CDR3 spans 12 residues.